This T cell receptor beta chain stems from a study of blood T cell repertoires in COVID-19. About the study: The study drew acute and convalescent COVID-19 samples from the United States, Italy and Spain. T cells, B-cell-depleted T cells, or PBMCs supplied cDNA or gDNA.

The V end was cut by 4 bases, the J end by 0 bases, with 15 bases between. Germline V CDR1 and CDR2: LNHDA, SQIVND (reference sequence). This CDR3 region has 16 residues. In the authors' methods: Estimates of nucleated cell counts were drawn from the amplification of reference gene primers. Profiling relied on immunoSEQ multiplex PCR, and the TCRdb table lists in-frame clones only, not all of them. Clonal size and the V and J genes are those of that table, whereas D and trimming came from the DNA. In the table there are about 130,000 clones, just under 85% of which are singletons. Sample: peripheral blood. This chain links TRBV19 with TRBJ1-2; D is ambiguous. This receptor was obtained from an elderly woman with acute or convalescent COVID-19. CDR3 coding DNA: TGTGCCAGTAGTAGGGAGGACGGATTTTCTAACTATGGCTACACCTTC. It codes for CASSREDGFSNYGYTF.